One and the same sample provided the 25 T cell receptor beta chains below, sequenced in a study of CD8+CD57+ T cells in acquired aplastic anemia. Genomic DNA was employed as the template in profiling TCR beta VDJ and CDR3. TCRdb fed the reads into MiXCR, producing one record per CDR3 protein. The sample yields around 150,000 distinct CDR3 sequences, about 40% seen once. Material: sorted CD4+, CD8+, or CD8+CD57+ T cells (not recorded which) from PBMCs. These receptor sequences come from a human donor in good health, serving as a control.

This clonotype was seen repeatedly, ten times or more. The V call is TRBV7-9, the J call TRBJ2-5; D may be TRBD2 (6 bases). This CDR3 region has 16 residues. Germline lookup yields CDR1 SEHNR and CDR2 FQNEAQ (reference sequence). V was pared by 3 bases and J by 0 bases, with 14 bases between. The CDR3 here is CASSFLGAGYQETQYF. CDR3 bases: TGTGCCAGCAGCTTTCTAGGTGCGGGGTACCAAGAGACCCAGTACTTC. The complete variable domain, with remaining parts taken from reference TRBV7-9 and TRBJ2-5, reads DTGVSQNPRHKITKRGQNVTFRCDPISEHNRLYWYRQTLGQGPEFLTYFQNEAQLEKSRLLSDRFSAERPKGSFSTLEIQRTEQGDSAMYLCASSFLGAGYQETQYFGPGTRLLVL.

This clonotype was observed at least ten times. The V gene is TRBV2, the J gene TRBJ1-2; TRBD1 agrees at 8 bases. The CDR3 covers 14 residues. V lost 4 bases to trimming and J lost 3 bases; unmatched junction nucleotides: 4. The germline gives CDR1 SNHLY, CDR2 FYNNEI. The CDR3 sequence is CASSVHRGDYGYTF. CDR3 nucleotide sequence: TGTGCCAGCAGTGTCCACAGGGGGGACTATGGCTACACCTTC.

In its sample, this clonotype was seen many times. The chain has TRBV10-2 and TRBJ2-3; TRBD2 is a possible D gene (6 bases). Germline CDR1 is WSHSY and CDR2 is SAAADI. This CDR3 is 15 amino acids long. V was trimmed by 3 bases and J by 3 bases, leaving 13 bases between them. In DNA form, the CDR3 reads TGCGCCAGCAGTGAACCAGCGGGTGGAACAGATACGCAGTATTTT. It codes for CASSEPAGGTDTQYF.

This clonotype was seen repeatedly, ten times or more. The DNA for the CDR3 is TGTGCCAGCAGTCCACGACAGGGTTCCTACGAGCAGTACTTC. Protein: CASSPRQGSYEQYF. This chain links TRBV27 with TRBJ2-7; 7 bases are a match to TRBD1. This CDR3 contains 14 residues. The ends lost 5 bases at V and 1 base at J; junction bases unmatched: 5. CDR1 is MNHEY and CDR2 is SMNVEV in the germline V gene (reference sequence).

This clonotype occurred a few times. A much larger clone differs by one base, so this may be a read error. The chain is built from TRBV28 and TRBJ2-3; no firm D call. The CDR3 is 12 residues long. The V gene's germline CDR1 is MDHEN and CDR2 SYDVKM. The CDR3 DNA reads TGTGCCAGCAGTTTTAGGATCGCCACGCGGTATTTT. Its translation is CASSFRIATRYF.

Remarks on this clonotype: A much larger clone differs by one base, so this may be a read error. The V call is TRBV30, the J call TRBJ1-4; a possible D gene is TRBD1 (5 bases). The V gene's germline CDR1 is GTSNPN and CDR2 SVGIG (reference sequence). V shed 5 bases and J shed 8 bases, with 15 bases lying between them. There are 13 residues in the CDR3. The CDR3 DNA follows: TGTGCCTGGGGCCGGCAGGGAGGAGAAAAACTGTTTTTT. The encoded protein is CAWGRQGGEKLFF.

At least ten counts were recorded for this clonotype. The rearrangement joins TRBV5-1 to TRBJ2-3; a weak D match, TRBD1 (6 bases). V gave up 7 bases and J gave up 2 bases, with 17 bases separating them. Looked up from germline, CDR1 is SGHRS and CDR2 is YFSETQ. The CDR3 spans 15 residues. The CDR3 protein is CASSPRDTNTDTQYF. The DNA for the CDR3 is TGCGCCAGCTCCCCACGGGACACTAACACAGATACGCAGTATTTT.

Many counts were recorded for this clonotype. This sequence joins TRBV30 and TRBJ1-5, with 9 bases identical to TRBD1. The CDR3 runs 15 residues. Germline CDR1 GTSNPN, CDR2 SVGIG (reference sequence). Losses at the gene ends were 6 bases for V and 6 bases for J; bases not matched to a gene: 12. For the CDR3, the DNA is TGTGCCTGTATACCTGGGACAGGGACAGGTCAGCCCCAGCATTTT. It translates to CACIPGTGTGQPQHF.

In regard to this clonotype: Possible read error: a much larger clone is one base away. The chain employs TRBV5-1 and TRBJ2-1; 10 positions agree with TRBD2. The CDR3 totals 14 residues. Per germline, CDR1 SGHRS and CDR2 YFSETQ. In DNA form, the CDR3 reads TGCGCCAGCAGCTCTAGCGGGAGCTACGATGAGCAGTTCTTC. This gives the protein CASSSSGSYDEQFF.

This clonotype was counted ten times or more. V is TRBV20-1 and J is TRBJ2-4, with TRBD2 matching 7 bases. V lost 5 bases to trimming and J lost 5 bases; unmatched junction nucleotides: 15. CDR1 is DFQATT, CDR2 SNEGSKA, per germline (reference sequence). There are 16 residues in the CDR3. The CDR3 DNA sequence: TGCAGTGCTGGGCGGTTGGGGGAGGGACTTGAAAACATTCAGTACTTC. Translated, it gives CSAGRLGEGLENIQYF.

The chain recombines TRBV10-3 with TRBJ2-1; TRBD2 aligns across 10 bases. The CDR3 sequence is 16 residues long. The ends lost 8 bases at V and 6 bases at J; junction bases unmatched: 13. Germline V gene lookup returns CDR1 ENHRY and CDR2 SYGVKD. CDR3 nucleotide sequence: TGTGCCATCTACGGATGGGCTAGCGGGGGCTTCAATGAGCAGTTCTTC. This translates into CAIYGWASGGFNEQFF.

The chain carries TRBV7-6 and TRBJ2-3, with 7 bases identical to TRBD1. V shed 3 bases and J 1 base; nucleotides not matched to a gene: 10. CDR1 is SGHVS, CDR2 FNYEAQ, per germline. There are 17 residues in the CDR3. The CDR3 loop is CASSFQQTGSGTDTQYF. The DNA of the CDR3 is TGTGCCAGCAGCTTTCAACAGACAGGGTCGGGCACAGATACGCAGTATTTT.

Comments on this clonotype: This may arise from a read error, as a much more abundant clone is one base away. The CDR3 bases are TGTGCCAGCAGTTTGGTACGGGGAAACTATGGCTACACCTTC. Amino acids: CASSLVRGNYGYTF. The V gene is TRBV10-3, the J gene TRBJ1-2, with D unresolved. Germline V gene sequence: CDR1 ENHRY, CDR2 SYGVKD. CDR3 length: 14 amino acids.

A word on this clonotype: A read error is likely, as this CDR3 ends without the conserved phenylalanine or tryptophan. Because the CDR3's place on the DNA is in doubt, the DNA is left out and the CDR3 is given as listed by TCRdb. The chain has TRBV19 and TRBJ2-6; the tabulated D call, TRBD1, remains unverified against the DNA. Germline loops: CDR1 LNHDA, CDR2 SQIVND (reference sequence). The CDR3 totals 9 residues, both ends included. CDR3 amino acids: CASSIPSTS.

This rearrangement joins TRBV11-2 to TRBJ1-1, with no clear D. This CDR3 comprises 14 residues. Per germline, CDR1 SGHAT and CDR2 FQNNGV. V lost 6 bases and J lost 2, with 13 bases in between. CDR3 bases: TGTGCCAGCAGAAAGAGCTTAGATAACACTGAAGCTTTCTTT. Translating it yields CASRKSLDNTEAFF.

The J gene is TRBJ2-7, the V gene TRBV29-1; TRBD2 is a possible D gene (5 bases). V lost 7 bases and J lost 3, with 13 bases in between. CDR1 is SQVTM and CDR2 is ANQGSEA in the germline V gene. The length of the CDR3 is 12 residues. The CDR3 bases are TGCAGCGCCGTCGGGAACGGCTACGAGCAGTACTTC. Its translation is CSAVGNGYEQYF.

Many counts were recorded for this clonotype. The chain links TRBV4-1 to TRBJ2-7; 16 bases are a match to TRBD2. The CDR3 is 17 amino acids. The trim removed 4 bases at V and 5 bases at J, leaving 8 bases unmatched. Germline assignment: CDR1 MGHRA and CDR2 YSYEKL. The CDR3 DNA reads as TGCGCCAGCAGCCTCGGGACTAGCGGGAGGGCCGCCCACGAGCAGTACTTC. It yields the protein CASSLGTSGRAAHEQYF.

In the case of this clonotype: At one of its ends the junction is not consistent with the germline gene, which may arise from a read error. The chain carries TRBV19 and TRBJ1-6; D perhaps matches TRBD1 (6 bases). Per germline, CDR1 LNHDA and CDR2 SQIVND (reference sequence). The CDR3 extends over 14 amino acids. CDR3 amino acids: CASANRAHNSPLHF. The CDR3 nucleotides read TGTGCCAGTGCCAACAGGGCCCATAATTCGCCCCTCCACTTT.

The chain joins TRBV9 to TRBJ1-1; tentative D call: TRBD1 (5 bases). There are 15 residues in the CDR3. CDR1 is SGDLS, CDR2 YYNGEE, per germline. V lost 7 bases and J 1 base, leaving 17 bases between the germline ends. The CDR3 sequence: CASARGGPWNTEAFF. The CDR3 DNA is TGTGCCAGCGCTCGGGGCGGTCCTTGGAACACTGAAGCTTTCTTT.

This clonotype has a handful of counts. The chain is built from TRBV3-1 and TRBJ1-1; D remains unclear. In germline, CDR1 is LGHDT, CDR2 YNNKEL (reference sequence). The CDR3 has 16 residues. Deletions cut 4 bases from V and 4 bases from J, with 19 bases between. This CDR3 is CASSPFLVLVGTEAFF. The CDR3 nucleotides read TGTGCCAGCAGCCCCTTTTTGGTCCTGGTCGGCACTGAAGCTTTCTTT. The full variable domain, in which reference TRBV3-1 and TRBJ1-1 provide the parts outside the CDR3, is DTAVSQTPKYLVTQMGNDKSIKCEQNLGHDTMYWYKQDSKKFLKIMFSYNNKELIINETVPNRFSPKSPDKAHLNLHINSLELGDSAVYFCASSPFLVLVGTEAFFGQGTRLTVV.

This clonotype was observed many times. The chain recombines TRBV14 with TRBJ1-1, with unresolved D. Deletions cut 5 bases from V and 3 bases from J, with 10 bases between. The CDR3 is 13 amino acids. Germline V gene data show CDR1 as SGHDN and CDR2 as FVKESK. The CDR3 reads CASSFDRDTEAFF. For the CDR3, the DNA is TGTGCCAGCAGCTTTGATCGGGACACTGAAGCTTTCTTT.

The chain is built from TRBV10-3 and TRBJ2-7; D might be TRBD2 (5 bases). CDR1 and CDR2 (germline): ENHRY, SYGVKD. Deletions cut 5 bases from V and 5 bases from J, with 7 bases between. This CDR3 comprises 11 residues. CDR3 sequence (DNA): TGTGCCATCAGTCCCGGGAACGAGCAGTACTTC. It yields the protein CAISPGNEQYF.

In this sample, this clonotype turned up many times. The chain employs TRBV20-1 and TRBJ1-2; no reliable D call. CDR3 length: 12 residues. The V and J ends lost 6 bases and 1 base respectively, with 9 bases between them. CDR1 and CDR2 from the germline V gene are DFQATT and SNEGSKA (reference sequence). The CDR3, as DNA: TGCAGTGCCTTTAATTTTAACTATGGCTACACCTTC. This encodes CSAFNFNYGYTF.

This clonotype was seen repeatedly, ten times or more. J is TRBJ1-5 and V is TRBV6-1; 11 bases match TRBD1. Unmatched junction bases numbered 4, after V lost 6 bases and J lost 6 bases. From germline, CDR1 is MNHNS and CDR2 SASEGT. The CDR3 has 14 amino acids. For the CDR3, the DNA is TGTGCCAGCAGACCCGGGACAGGGGGTCAGCCCCAGCATTTT. Its translation is CASRPGTGGQPQHF.

The chain joins TRBV20-1 to TRBJ1-5, with 7 bases matching TRBD1. CDR3 length equals 14 residues. Germline CDR1 reads DFQATT; CDR2 reads SNEGSKA (reference sequence). After removal of 2 bases from V and 13 bases from J, the junction contained 14 bases not matched to a gene. In DNA, the CDR3 is TGCAGTGCTAGACCCCCTCCCCGTGGCAGGGGGCAGCATTTT. Translation gives CSARPPPRGRGQHF.